This T cell receptor beta chain was retrieved from a study of blood T cell repertoires in COVID-19. Study details: COVID-19 samples from acute and convalescent phases originated in the United States, Italy and Spain. Sources were T cells, B-cell-depleted T cells, or PBMCs; the material itself was cDNA or gDNA.

Followed longitudinally, the Seattle patients had been enrolled during active infection. Per the original data handling: Nucleated cell number was recorded as an estimate derived from reference gene primer amplification. The method was immunoSEQ multiplex PCR; TCRdb's version includes in-frame clones alone and lacks a portion of them. V, J and clone size were drawn from that table, and D and trimming were deduced from the DNA. Among around 400,000 clones, 80% to 90% were seen once, and the ten largest hold 10%. Germline V lookup: CDR1 SGHRS, CDR2 YFSETQ. Trimming pared 4 bases from V and 2 bases from J, leaving 12 bases between. There are 15 residues in the CDR3.

The TCR sequence derives from a woman under 40 with COVID-19, enrolled during active disease. V and J are TRBV5-1 and TRBJ1-4; D gene unclear. Sequencing used peripheral blood. CDR3 protein: CASSPFGQTNEKLFF. The CDR3 DNA sequence: TGCGCCAGCAGCCCCTTTGGGCAGACTAATGAAAAACTGTTTTTT.